The present T cell receptor (beta chain) was sequenced within a study of T cell changes during pregnancy in multiple sclerosis. The V segment lost 4 bases and the J segment 5 bases; nucleotides outside the gene matches: 8. Per germline, CDR1 MGHRA and CDR2 YSYEKL. The CDR3 runs 16 residues. Using immunoSEQ multiplex PCR, the repertoire was profiled, and TCRdb retains in-frame clones only, with some absent. The profile covers 60,000 to 70,000 clones, with 90% to 95% appearing a single time and about 2.2% taken by the ten largest. This specimen was peripheral blood, taken in the third trimester of pregnancy. The clonotype was recovered from a female donor in good health, enrolled as a control in a pregnancy study. The chain uses TRBV4-1 and TRBJ2-2, with 9 bases that match TRBD1. DNA for the CDR3: TGCGCCAGCAGCCTAAAGACAGGGGGAGTAACCGGGGAGCTGTTTTTT. Its protein is CASSLKTGGVTGELFF.